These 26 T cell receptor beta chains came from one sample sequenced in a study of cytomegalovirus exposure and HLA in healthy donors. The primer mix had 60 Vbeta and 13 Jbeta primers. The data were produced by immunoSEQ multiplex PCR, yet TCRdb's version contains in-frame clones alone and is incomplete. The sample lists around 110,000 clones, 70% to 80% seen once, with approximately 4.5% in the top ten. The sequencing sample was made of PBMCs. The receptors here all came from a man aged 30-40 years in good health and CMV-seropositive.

CDR3 in DNA: TGTGCCAGCAGCTTTAACAGGGGCACAGAGACCCAGTACTTC. It encodes CASSFNRGTETQYF. V gene TRBV7-2 combines with J gene TRBJ2-5, with 7 bases fitting TRBD1. Germline V CDR1 and CDR2: SGHTA, FQGNSA. The V and J ends lost 3 bases and 4 bases, in that order; junction bases with no gene match: 5. This CDR3 is 14 amino acids long.

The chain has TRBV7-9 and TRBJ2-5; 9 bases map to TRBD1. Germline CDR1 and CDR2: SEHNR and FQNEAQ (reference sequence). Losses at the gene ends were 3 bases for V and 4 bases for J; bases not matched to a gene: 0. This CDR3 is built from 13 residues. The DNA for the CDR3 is TGTGCCAGCAGCTTGACAGGGGGAGAGACCCAGTACTTC. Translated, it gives CASSLTGGETQYF.

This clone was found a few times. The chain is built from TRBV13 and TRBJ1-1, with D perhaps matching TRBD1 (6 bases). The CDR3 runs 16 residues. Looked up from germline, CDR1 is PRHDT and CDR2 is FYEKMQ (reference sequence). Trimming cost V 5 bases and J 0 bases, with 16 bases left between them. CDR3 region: CASSVPYRELNTEAFF. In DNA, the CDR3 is TGTGCCAGCAGCGTCCCTTACAGGGAATTGAACACTGAAGCTTTCTTT. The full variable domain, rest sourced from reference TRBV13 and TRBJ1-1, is AAGVIQSPRHLIKEKRETATLKCYPIPRHDTVYWYQQGPGQDPQFLISFYEKMQSDKGSIPDRFSAQQFSDYHSELNMSSLELGDSALYFCASSVPYRELNTEAFFGQGTRLTVV.

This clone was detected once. The CDR3 sequence is CASSPLIGGSGANVLTF. The CDR3 DNA sequence: TGTGCCAGCTCACCCCTTATAGGGGGCTCTGGGGCCAACGTCCTGACTTTC. The chain links TRBV18 to TRBJ2-6; the D gene is possibly TRBD1 (6 bases). V was clipped by 3 bases and J by 0 bases, with 12 bases between them. The germline V gene encodes CDR1 KGHSH and CDR2 LQKENI. This CDR3 spans 17 amino acids.

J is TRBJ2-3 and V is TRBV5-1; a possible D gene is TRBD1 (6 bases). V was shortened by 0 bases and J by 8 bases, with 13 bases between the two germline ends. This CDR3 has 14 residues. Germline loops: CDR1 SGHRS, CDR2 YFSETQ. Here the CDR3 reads CASSLAEGDGTQYF. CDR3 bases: TGCGCCAGCAGCTTGGCCGAGGGGGATGGTACGCAGTATTTT.

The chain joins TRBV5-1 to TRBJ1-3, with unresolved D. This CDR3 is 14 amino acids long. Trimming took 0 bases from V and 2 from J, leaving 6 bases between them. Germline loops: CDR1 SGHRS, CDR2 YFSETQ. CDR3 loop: CASSLEETGNTIYF. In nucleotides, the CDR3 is TGCGCCAGCAGCTTGGAGGAGACTGGAAACACCATATATTTT.

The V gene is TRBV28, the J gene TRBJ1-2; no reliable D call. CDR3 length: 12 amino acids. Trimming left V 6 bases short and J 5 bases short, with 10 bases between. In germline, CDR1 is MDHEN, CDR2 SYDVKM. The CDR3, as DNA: TGTGCCAGCAGACCGGGTGGGTATGGCTACACCTTC. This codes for CASRPGGYGYTF.

The CDR3 DNA reads as TGCGCCAGCCCGGGGACTATTTTAGAGACCCAGTACTTC. Protein: CASPGTILETQYF. The chain uses TRBV10-1 and TRBJ2-7; 7 bases match TRBD2. The J call may be incorrect, as the DNA end agrees better with TRBJ2-5. This CDR3 comprises 13 residues. Germline CDR1 is WNHNN and CDR2 is SYGVQD (reference sequence).

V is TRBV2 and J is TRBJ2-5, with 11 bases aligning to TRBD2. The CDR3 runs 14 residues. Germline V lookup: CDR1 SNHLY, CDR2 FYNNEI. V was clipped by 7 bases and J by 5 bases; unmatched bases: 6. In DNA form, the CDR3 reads TGTGCCAGCACCCAGGGACTAGCGGTGGAGACCCAGTACTTC. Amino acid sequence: CASTQGLAVETQYF. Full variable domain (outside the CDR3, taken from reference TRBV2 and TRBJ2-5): EPEVTQTPSHQVTQMGQEVILRCVPISNHLYFYWYRQILGQKVEFLVSFYNNEISEKSEIFDDQFSVERPDGSNFTLKIRSTKLEDSAMYFCASTQGLAVETQYFGPGTRLLVL.

The CDR3 region has the DNA TGTGCCAGCAGCTCGGGGGGACGCAAAGAGACCCAGTACTTC. This encodes CASSSGGRKETQYF. V usage is TRBV11-3 and J usage is TRBJ2-5, with TRBD2 matching 7 bases. With 4 bases clipped from V and 3 bases from J, the junction kept 5 bases outside the gene matches. In germline, CDR1 is SGHNT, CDR2 YENEEA. The CDR3 length is 14 residues.

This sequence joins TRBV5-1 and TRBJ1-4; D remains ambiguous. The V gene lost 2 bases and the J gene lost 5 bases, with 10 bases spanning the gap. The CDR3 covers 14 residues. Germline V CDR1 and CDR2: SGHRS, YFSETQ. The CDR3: CASSFSGSNEKLFF. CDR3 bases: TGCGCCAGCAGCTTTTCGGGGTCCAATGAAAAACTGTTTTTT.

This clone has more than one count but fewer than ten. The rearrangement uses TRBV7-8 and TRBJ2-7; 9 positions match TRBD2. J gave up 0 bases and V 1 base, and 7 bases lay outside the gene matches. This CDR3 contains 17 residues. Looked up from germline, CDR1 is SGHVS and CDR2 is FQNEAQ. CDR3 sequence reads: CASSLVGSGGLSYEQYF. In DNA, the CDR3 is TGTGCCAGCAGCTTAGTAGGTAGCGGGGGCCTCTCCTACGAGCAGTACTTC.

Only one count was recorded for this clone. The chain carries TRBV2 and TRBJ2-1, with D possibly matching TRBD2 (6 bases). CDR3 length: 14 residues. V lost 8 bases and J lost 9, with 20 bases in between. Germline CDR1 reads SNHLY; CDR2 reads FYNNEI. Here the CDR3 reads CASPKVGLAGEQFF. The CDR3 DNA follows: TGTGCCAGCCCAAAGGTGGGACTCGCGGGTGAGCAGTTCTTC.

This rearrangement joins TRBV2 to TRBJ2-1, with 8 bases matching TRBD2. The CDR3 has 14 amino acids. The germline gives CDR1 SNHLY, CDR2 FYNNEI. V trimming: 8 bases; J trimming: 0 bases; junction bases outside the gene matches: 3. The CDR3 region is CASLSGSSYNEQFF. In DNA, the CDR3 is TGTGCCAGCTTAAGCGGGAGCTCCTACAATGAGCAGTTCTTC.

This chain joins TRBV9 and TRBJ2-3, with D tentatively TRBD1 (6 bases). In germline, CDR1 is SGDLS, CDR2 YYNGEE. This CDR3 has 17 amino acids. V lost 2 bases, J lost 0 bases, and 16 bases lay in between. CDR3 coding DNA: TGTGCCAGCAGCGTCCATGGTGGGACACATAGCACAGATACGCAGTATTTT. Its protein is CASSVHGGTHSTDTQYF. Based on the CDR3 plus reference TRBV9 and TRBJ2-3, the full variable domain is DSGVTQTPKHLITATGQRVTLRCSPRSGDLSVYWYQQSLDQGLQFLIQYYNGEERAKGNILERFSAQQFPDLHSELNLSSLELGDSALYFCASSVHGGTHSTDTQYFGPGTRLTVL.

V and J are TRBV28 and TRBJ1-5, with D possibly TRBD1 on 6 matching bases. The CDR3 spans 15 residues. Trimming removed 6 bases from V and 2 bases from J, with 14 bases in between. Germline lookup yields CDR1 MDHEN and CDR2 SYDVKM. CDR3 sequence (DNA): TGTGCCAGCAGAACAGGGAGTCTTGGCAATCAGCCCCAGCATTTT. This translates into CASRTGSLGNQPQHF.

CDR3 sequence: CATSRGLQTNTEAFF. The CDR3, as DNA: TGTGCCACCAGCAGAGGATTACAGACGAACACTGAAGCTTTCTTT. The chain employs TRBV15 and TRBJ1-1; the D is unclear. V dropped 1 base and J dropped 1 base, with 10 bases sitting between them. This CDR3 has 15 residues. The germline V gene has CDR1 LNHNV and CDR2 YYDKDF (reference sequence).

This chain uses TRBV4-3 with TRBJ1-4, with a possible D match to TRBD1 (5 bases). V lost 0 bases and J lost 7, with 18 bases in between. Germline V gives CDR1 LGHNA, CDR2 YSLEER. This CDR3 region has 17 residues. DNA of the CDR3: TGCGCCAGCAGCCAAGAACGGGCCACGGGGGGTGGTGAAAAACTGTTTTTT. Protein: CASSQERATGGGEKLFF.

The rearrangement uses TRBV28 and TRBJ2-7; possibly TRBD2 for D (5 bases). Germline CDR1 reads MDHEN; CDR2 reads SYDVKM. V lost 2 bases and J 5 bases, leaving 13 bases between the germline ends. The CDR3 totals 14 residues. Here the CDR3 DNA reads TGTGCCAGCAGTTTAGGAGGAAATGTAGACGAGCAGTACTTC. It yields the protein CASSLGGNVDEQYF.

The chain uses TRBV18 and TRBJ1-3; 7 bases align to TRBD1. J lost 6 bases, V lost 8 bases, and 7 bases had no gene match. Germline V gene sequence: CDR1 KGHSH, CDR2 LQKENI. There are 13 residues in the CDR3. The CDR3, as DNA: TGTGCCAGCCCGGGGGACAGTCCAAACACCATATATTTT. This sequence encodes CASPGDSPNTIYF.

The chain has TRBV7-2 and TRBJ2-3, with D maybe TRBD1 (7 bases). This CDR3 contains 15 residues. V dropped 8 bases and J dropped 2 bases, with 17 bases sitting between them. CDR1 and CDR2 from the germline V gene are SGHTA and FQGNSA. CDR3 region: CASAQGGPTTDTQYF. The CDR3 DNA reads TGTGCCAGCGCCCAGGGGGGCCCCACCACAGATACGCAGTATTTT. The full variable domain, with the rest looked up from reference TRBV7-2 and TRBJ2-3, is GAGVSQSPSNKVTEKGKDVELRCDPISGHTALYWYRQSLGQGLEFLIYFQGNSAPDKSGLPSDRFSAERTGGSVSTLTIQRTQQEDSAVYLCASAQGGPTTDTQYFGPGTRLTVL.

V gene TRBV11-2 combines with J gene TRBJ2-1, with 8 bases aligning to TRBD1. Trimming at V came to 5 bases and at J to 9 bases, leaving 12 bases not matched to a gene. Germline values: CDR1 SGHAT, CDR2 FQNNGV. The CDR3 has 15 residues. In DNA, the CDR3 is TGTGCCAGCAGCACTTTAGGGCAGGGGGCTACTGAGCAGTTCTTC. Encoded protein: CASSTLGQGATEQFF.

The CDR3 region has the DNA TGCGCCAGCAGCTTGGCAGCGTCGCCCTACGAGCAGTACTTC. This gives the protein CASSLAASPYEQYF. The rearrangement links TRBV5-1 to TRBJ2-7; the D is unclear. CDR1 is SGHRS and CDR2 is YFSETQ in the germline V gene. With 0 bases removed from V and 2 bases from J, the gap between germline ends came to 9 bases. The length of the CDR3 is 14 residues.

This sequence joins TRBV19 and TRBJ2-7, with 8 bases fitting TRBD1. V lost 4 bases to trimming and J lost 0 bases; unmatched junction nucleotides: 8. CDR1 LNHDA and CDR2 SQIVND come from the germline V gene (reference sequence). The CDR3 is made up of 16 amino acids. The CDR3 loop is CASSKYRGTLSYEQYF. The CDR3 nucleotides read TGTGCCAGTAGTAAGTACAGGGGGACCCTCTCCTACGAGCAGTACTTC. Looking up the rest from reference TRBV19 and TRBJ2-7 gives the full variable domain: DGGITQSPKYLFRKEGQNVTLSCEQNLNHDAMYWYRQDPGQGLRLIYYSQIVNDFQKGDIAEGYSVSREKKESFPLTVTSAQKNPTAFYLCASSKYRGTLSYEQYFGPGTRLTVT.

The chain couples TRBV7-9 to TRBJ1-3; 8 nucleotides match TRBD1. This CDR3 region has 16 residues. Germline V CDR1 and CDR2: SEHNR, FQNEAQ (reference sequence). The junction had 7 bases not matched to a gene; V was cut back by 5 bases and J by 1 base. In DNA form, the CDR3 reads TGTGCCAGCAGCCTCCGGACAGGGTCGTCTGGAAACACCATATATTTT. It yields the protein CASSLRTGSSGNTIYF.

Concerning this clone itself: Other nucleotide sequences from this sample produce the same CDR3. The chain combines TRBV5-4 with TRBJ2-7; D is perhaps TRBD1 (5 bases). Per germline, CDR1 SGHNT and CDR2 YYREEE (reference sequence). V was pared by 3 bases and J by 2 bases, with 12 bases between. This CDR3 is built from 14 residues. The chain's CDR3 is CASSYAGKTYEQYF. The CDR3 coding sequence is TGTGCCAGCAGCTATGCAGGGAAAACCTACGAGCAGTACTTC.